The 26 T cell receptor beta chains below come from one sample, sequenced in a study of blood T cell repertoires in COVID-19. The protocol was immunoSEQ multiplex PCR, while the TCRdb copy is restricted to in-frame clones and leaves out a portion. The sample includes some 180,000 clones, roughly 84% of them seen just once. The sequencing input was peripheral blood. These TCRs come from a man aged 50-59 years with COVID-19, enrolled during active disease.

The chain employs TRBV7-9 and TRBJ2-1, with TRBD2 matching over 9 bases. Unmatched junction bases numbered 11, after V lost 4 bases and J lost 10 bases. In germline, CDR1 is SEHNR, CDR2 FQNEAQ (reference sequence). The CDR3 extends over 15 amino acids. CDR3 protein: CASSSEAGGLTEQFF. The DNA of the CDR3 is TGTGCCAGCAGCTCGGAAGCGGGAGGCCTCACGGAGCAGTTCTTC.

The J gene is TRBJ2-3, the V gene TRBV5-1; possibly TRBD2 for D (5 bases). Germline values: CDR1 SGHRS, CDR2 YFSETQ. Trimming shortened V by 3 bases and J by 4 bases, and 9 bases separated the two germline ends. The CDR3 loop spans 13 amino acids. The CDR3 is CASSSPGADTQYF. CDR3 sequence (DNA): TGCGCCAGCAGCTCCCCCGGGGCAGATACGCAGTATTTT. Full variable domain (rest looked up from reference TRBV5-1 and TRBJ2-3): KAGVTQTPRYLIKTRGQQVTLSCSPISGHRSVSWYQQTPGQGLQFLFEYFSETQRNKGNFPGRFSGRQFSNSRSEMNVSTLELGDSALYLCASSSPGADTQYFGPGTRLTVL.

The chain carries TRBV30 and TRBJ2-7; 11 bases map to TRBD2. Germline CDR1 and CDR2: GTSNPN and SVGIG (reference sequence). V was clipped by 2 bases and J by 6 bases; unmatched bases: 3. The CDR3 extends over 13 amino acids. This CDR3 reads CAWSTLAGGEQYF. CDR3 coding DNA: TGTGCCTGGAGTACCCTAGCGGGAGGCGAGCAGTACTTC. Drawing the rest from reference TRBV30 and TRBJ2-7, the complete variable domain is SQTIHQWPATLVQPVGSPLSLECTVEGTSNPNLYWYRQAAGRGLQLLFYSVGIGQISSEVPQNLSASRPQDRQFILSSKKLLLSDSGFYLCAWSTLAGGEQYFGPGTRLTVT.

This clone was seen a handful of times. The chain joins TRBV25-1 to TRBJ1-2; possible D gene TRBD1, 5 bases. The CDR3 extends over 14 amino acids. Germline V gives CDR1 MGHDK, CDR2 SYGVNS. V was shortened by 8 bases and J by 4 bases, with 17 bases between the two germline ends. CDR3: CASSHSGVVYGYTF. The CDR3 DNA is TGTGCCAGCTCGCATTCGGGGGTGGTCTATGGCTACACCTTC.

The rearrangement uses TRBV9 and TRBJ2-5, with TRBD1 as a possible D gene (5 bases). Germline V gives CDR1 SGDLS, CDR2 YYNGEE. The CDR3 extends over 14 amino acids. Trimming took off 0 bases at V and 4 bases at J, with 10 bases between the two ends. The CDR3 DNA reads as TGTGCCAGCAGCGTAGCCCCAGGGCTAGAGACCCAGTACTTC. The encoded protein is CASSVAPGLETQYF.

The V gene is TRBV5-6, the J gene TRBJ1-1; possibly TRBD1 for D (5 bases). Per germline, CDR1 SGHDT and CDR2 YYEEEE. V shed 6 bases and J shed 0 bases, with 27 bases lying between them. CDR3 length: 19 amino acids. CDR3 coding DNA: TGTGCCAGCACCCTCAGGGCCGACCACAGCTTCGACATGAACACTGAAGCTTTCTTT. Amino acids: CASTLRADHSFDMNTEAFF. The full variable domain, in which reference TRBV5-6 and TRBJ1-1 provide the parts outside the CDR3, is DAGVTQSPTHLIKTRGQQVTLRCSPKSGHDTVSWYQQALGQGPQFIFQYYEEEERQRGNFPDRFSGHQFPNYSSELNVNALLLGDSALYLCASTLRADHSFDMNTEAFFGQGTRLTVV.

This rearrangement joins TRBV27 to TRBJ2-1; D call uncertain. The germline V and J ends were trimmed by 5 bases and 7 bases, with 6 bases remaining between them. Germline CDR1 reads MNHEY; CDR2 reads SMNVEV (reference sequence). The CDR3 sequence is 11 residues long. The CDR3 spells CASSPDNEQFF. As DNA, the CDR3 is TGTGCCAGCAGTCCAGATAATGAGCAGTTCTTC.

The chain is built from TRBV19 and TRBJ1-4, with D possibly being TRBD1 (6 bases). V lost 9 bases and J 0 bases, leaving 17 bases between the germline ends. CDR3 length: 16 residues. Germline-derived CDR1 and CDR2 are LNHDA and SQIVND (reference sequence). The DNA of the CDR3 is TGTGCCAGCTCCCCAGGGGTCTGGGCAACTAATGAAAAACTGTTTTTT. Translation gives CASSPGVWATNEKLFF.

This sequence joins TRBV7-2 and TRBJ2-3, with D hard to call. The CDR3 spans 13 residues. The V end lost 0 bases, the J end lost 2 bases, and 3 bases lay between the germline ends. Germline V gene sequence: CDR1 SGHTA, CDR2 FQGNSA. CDR3 sequence reads: CASSLAYTDTQYF. The DNA of the CDR3 is TGTGCCAGCAGCTTAGCCTACACAGATACGCAGTATTTT.

This clone has a handful of counts. The chain couples TRBV7-6 to TRBJ2-1; TRBD2 agrees at 8 bases. Germline V CDR1 and CDR2: SGHVS, FNYEAQ. V lost 5 bases to trimming and J lost 3 bases; unmatched junction nucleotides: 12. The CDR3 contains 17 residues. CDR3 amino acids: CASSMRNLAGHYNEQFF. CDR3 in DNA: TGTGCCAGCAGCATGAGAAATCTAGCGGGCCACTACAATGAGCAGTTCTTC.

The chain joins TRBV5-1 to TRBJ1-2, with 9 nucleotides matching TRBD1. The J segment lost 4 bases and the V segment lost 3 bases, leaving 4 bases of the junction unmatched. The germline V gene encodes CDR1 SGHRS and CDR2 YFSETQ. CDR3 length: 14 residues. The CDR3 protein is CASSSGTGPYGYTF. The CDR3 region has the DNA TGCGCCAGCAGCTCCGGGACAGGGCCCTATGGCTACACCTTC.

J is TRBJ1-1 and V is TRBV5-4; a possible D gene is TRBD1 (6 bases). Trimming left V 3 bases short and J 6 bases short, with 9 bases between. This CDR3 comprises 12 residues. The germline CDR1 and CDR2 sequences are SGHNT and YYREEE (reference sequence). The CDR3 region is CASSSNRAEAFF. The CDR3 DNA reads as TGTGCCAGCAGCTCGAACAGGGCTGAAGCTTTCTTT.

The chain combines TRBV28 with TRBJ1-6; TRBD1 agrees at 8 bases. The V segment lost 2 bases and the J segment 7 bases; nucleotides outside the gene matches: 4. From germline, CDR1 is MDHEN and CDR2 SYDVKM. The CDR3 runs 15 residues. CDR3 in amino acids: CASSLGGTGNSPLHF. The CDR3 DNA is TGTGCCAGCAGTTTAGGGGGGACAGGCAATTCACCCCTCCACTTT.

This chain links TRBV4-1 with TRBJ1-6; maybe TRBD1 (5 bases). CDR1 is MGHRA, CDR2 YSYEKL, per germline. This CDR3 has 18 residues. V was trimmed by 0 bases and J by 0 bases, leaving 12 bases between them. CDR3 DNA: TGCGCCAGCAGCCAAGATCCCTACAGGAGCTCCTATAATTCACCCCTCCACTTT. Translated, it gives CASSQDPYRSSYNSPLHF.

This chain joins TRBV4-1 and TRBJ2-2, with a tentative D call TRBD1 (5 bases). With 2 bases removed from V and 1 base from J, the gap between germline ends came to 5 bases. Germline V gives CDR1 MGHRA, CDR2 YSYEKL. The CDR3 extends over 14 amino acids. The CDR3 sequence is CASSQQGNTGELFF. CDR3 sequence (DNA): TGCGCCAGCAGCCAACAGGGGAACACCGGGGAGCTGTTTTTT.

V and J are TRBV19 and TRBJ2-1; D call uncertain. Trimming took off 3 bases at V and 0 bases at J, with 9 bases between the two ends. Germline loops: CDR1 LNHDA, CDR2 SQIVND (reference sequence). This CDR3 comprises 15 residues. The CDR3 bases are TGTGCCAGTAGTATCTCCACAAGCTCCTACAATGAGCAGTTCTTC. This translates into CASSISTSSYNEQFF. The full variable domain, in which reference TRBV19 and TRBJ2-1 provide the parts outside the CDR3, is DGGITQSPKYLFRKEGQNVTLSCEQNLNHDAMYWYRQDPGQGLRLIYYSQIVNDFQKGDIAEGYSVSREKKESFPLTVTSAQKNPTAFYLCASSISTSSYNEQFFGPGTRLTVL.

This rearrangement joins TRBV7-6 to TRBJ2-3; tentatively, D is TRBD1 (6 bases). Trimming shortened V by 4 bases and J by 5 bases, and 19 bases separated the two germline ends. Germline CDR1 and CDR2: SGHVS and FNYEAQ. CDR3 length: 16 amino acids. The CDR3 nucleotides read TGTGCCAGCAGCTCACGCCAAGGGGGTACCGGAGATACGCAGTATTTT. This sequence encodes CASSSRQGGTGDTQYF.

The chain carries TRBV28 and TRBJ1-2; weak D call: TRBD1 (5 bases). Germline V gene sequence: CDR1 MDHEN, CDR2 SYDVKM. V shed 5 bases and J shed 6 bases, with 19 bases lying between them. The CDR3 runs 15 residues. The CDR3 loop is CASSATGSSRHGYTF. The CDR3 bases are TGTGCCAGCAGTGCAACAGGTTCCTCCCGCCATGGCTACACCTTC.

This sequence joins TRBV6-5 and TRBJ1-1; 11 positions agree with TRBD1. This CDR3 has 14 amino acids. Per germline, CDR1 MNHEY and CDR2 SVGAGI. The trim removed 4 bases at V and 4 bases at J, leaving 2 bases unmatched. CDR3 bases: TGTGCCAGCAGTTCCGGGACAGGGGGCACTGAAGCTTTCTTT. As protein: CASSSGTGGTEAFF.

The chain joins TRBV4-1 to TRBJ1-5; 11 nucleotides line up with TRBD1. CDR1 and CDR2 (germline): MGHRA, YSYEKL. CDR3 size: 15 residues. With V trimmed by 5 bases and J by 6 bases, 6 bases remained unmatched. CDR3 nucleotides: TGCGCCAGCAGCACCGGACAGGGGGCTGTTCAGCCCCAGCATTTT. Protein: CASSTGQGAVQPQHF.

The chain carries TRBV9 and TRBJ1-6; perhaps TRBD1 as D (6 bases). The V gene's germline CDR1 is SGDLS and CDR2 YYNGEE. V was shortened by 0 bases and J by 1 base, with 11 bases between the two germline ends. The CDR3 extends over 17 amino acids. The CDR3 loop reads CASSVGTAHSYNSPLHF. CDR3 coding DNA: TGTGCCAGCAGCGTAGGGACAGCACATTCCTATAATTCACCCCTCCACTTT. Using reference TRBV9 and TRBJ1-6 for the parts outside the CDR3, the full variable domain is DSGVTQTPKHLITATGQRVTLRCSPRSGDLSVYWYQQSLDQGLQFLIQYYNGEERAKGNILERFSAQQFPDLHSELNLSSLELGDSALYFCASSVGTAHSYNSPLHFGNGTRLTVT.

The chain carries TRBV9 and TRBJ1-6; 9 bases match TRBD1. This CDR3 region has 18 residues. Trimming cost V 4 bases and J 0 bases; bases outside gene matches: 8. Per germline, CDR1 SGDLS and CDR2 YYNGEE. CDR3 sequence: CASSRTGARSSYNSPLHF. CDR3 DNA: TGTGCCAGCAGCCGGACAGGGGCTAGGAGCTCCTATAATTCACCCCTCCACTTT.

The chain carries TRBV10-3 and TRBJ2-1; TRBD2 agrees at 8 bases. The trim removed 8 bases at V and 5 bases at J, leaving 11 bases unmatched. The CDR3 has 15 residues. The germline CDR1 and CDR2 sequences are ENHRY and SYGVKD. The CDR3 bases are TGTGCCATCGCCCCTCCGAGACTAGCGCACAATGAGCAGTTCTTC. This encodes CAIAPPRLAHNEQFF.

V is TRBV5-1 and J is TRBJ1-1; D remains unclear. Trimming cost V 0 bases and J 0 bases, with 9 bases left between them. The CDR3 consists of 15 residues. The germline V gene has CDR1 SGHRS and CDR2 YFSETQ. CDR3 coding DNA: TGCGCCAGCAGCTTGGAGGTACAGATGAACACTGAAGCTTTCTTT. Translation: CASSLEVQMNTEAFF.

The chain links TRBV12-5 to TRBJ2-2, with 7 bases identical to TRBD2. The CDR3 has 19 residues. Germline V gives CDR1 LGHNT, CDR2 FRNRAP. V was pared by 0 bases and J by 1 base, with 11 bases of the junction left unmatched. CDR3 protein: CASGLVEPPRGGNTGELFF. DNA of the CDR3: TGTGCTAGTGGTTTGGTAGAGCCCCCTCGCGGGGGGAACACCGGGGAGCTGTTTTTT.

This clone was counted once. This chain uses TRBV7-2 with TRBJ2-1; TRBD1 might be the D (6 bases). The germline V gene has CDR1 SGHTA and CDR2 FQGNSA. The V end lost 3 bases, the J end lost 3 bases, and 15 bases lay between the germline ends. This CDR3 contains 16 residues. Written as DNA, the CDR3 is TGTGCCAGCAGCTTTGGCTCCGGACAGATCTACAATGAGCAGTTCTTC. Translated, it gives CASSFGSGQIYNEQFF.